This T cell receptor beta chain derives from a study of T cell clonotyping in hematopoietic cell transplantation (dated by TCRdb to the early 2020s). For the wider study: Recipient samples taken before transplant were obtained following cytoreduction. The study collected some 150 blood samples from 30 to 40 consecutive transplant recipients and their related donors. Patient recruitment ran from 2015 to January 2017, and follow-up continued until late 2020 or death. Here is what the overall study found, with its caveats: After transplant, TCR diversity in recipients dropped, and pathologically expanded clonotypes increased progressively from day 30 to day 180. Just a small fraction of recipient repertoires overlapped with donor repertoires, and more than 95% appeared de novo at the given depth. The sample size was limited and the cells went unsorted, which meant the CD4 and CD8 repertoire contributions could not be told apart. Inverse Simpson Index values from donors and from recipients before transplant predicted broader TCR repertoire diversity after transplant.

In the paper's terms, the time point label means: recipient sample about 28 days before transplant, after cytoreduction. Blood from recipients was drawn about 28 days before transplant and again at days 30, 100 and 180 after transplant. Nuclei Lysis Solution was used to extract genomic DNA from fresh or cryopreserved unfractionated peripheral blood mononuclear cells. The immunoSEQ assay, a bias-controlled multiplex PCR with V- and J-specific primers, was used to amplify TCR beta CDR3 regions from genomic DNA. A proprietary barcode and Illumina adapter sequences were added to the CDR3 amplicons in a second PCR step. An Illumina MiSeq instrument was used to sequence the CDR3 libraries. The study's own analysis went as follows. immunoSEQ Analyzer 3.0 was used for export and quality control, with R Bioconductor and Immunarch used for downstream analyses. Repertoire metrics were calculated using only productive rearrangements within the normalized downsampled data set. Clonotypes larger than 5 templates in the normalized cohort were defined as pathologically expanded. The Inverse Simpson Index served as the measure of repertoire diversity. To capture all clonotypes, CMV-specificity analyses were performed on the non-normalized data set. TCRdb stores this immuneACCESS table with in-frame sequences only. Part of the clones is absent; in the studies checked, under half of the shortfall reflects unresolved V genes, and no reason is known for the rest. From that table come the V and J calls and clone size; the DNA was used to work out D and trimming. The table for this sample lists 29,000 or so clones; over 65% of them were counted only once. 6% to 8.5% of the sample rests with the top ten.

Concerning this clone itself: Its antigen target is currently unknown. Nothing much larger sits one base from this clone, and base qualities are not available.

CDR1 MDHEN and CDR2 SYDVKM are derived from the germline V gene. Counted from cysteine to phenylalanine, this CDR3 has 14 amino acids. Only the CDR3 part of the read is kept: 42 bases, read in frame from the first base. Trimming takes 4 bases from V and 7 bases from J, and the germline ends sit 17 bases apart. The rearrangement joined TRBV28 to TRBJ2-7; the D region is possibly TRBD1 or TRBD2, each matching across 6 bases. This specimen consisted of peripheral blood mononuclear cells, obtained before stem cell transplant. The source is a woman in her twenties or thirties with chronic myeloid leukemia. Some clones in this sample may be carry-over from other donors' samples. The DNA sequence follows: TGTGCCAGCAGTTCTCTCGGGGGCAGGGTTGAGCAGTACTTC. It codes for CASSSLGGRVEQYF.